Listed below are T cell receptor beta chains from one sample, sequenced in a study of cytomegalovirus exposure and HLA in healthy donors. The data were produced by immunoSEQ multiplex PCR, yet TCRdb's version contains in-frame clones alone and is incomplete. The sample contains roughly 330,000 clones, roughly 90% of which appear only once. The sequenced sample was PBMCs. The receptor set was obtained from a woman in her thirties in good health and CMV-seropositive. Both conserved end residues are part of each CDR3. The D gene is left open where the match is weak. Size tells how often a clone was seen (once, few, many) or the class of an expanded clone, and some rows leave it out.

j_call clone_size cdr3_length d_call v_call cdr3_aa cdr3_nt
TRBJ2-7 once 14 . TRBV14 CASSQGGYGYEQYF TGTGCCAGCAGCCAAGGGGGGTACGGCTACGAGCAGTACTTC
TRBJ2-1 once 12 . TRBV30 CAWSSGANEQFF TGTGCCTGGAGTAGTGGAGCGAATGAGCAGTTCTTC
TRBJ2-2 . 18 . TRBV11-3 CASSLDRTGGRNTGELFF TGTGCCAGCAGCTTAGATCGTACCGGAGGGAGGAACACCGGGGAGCTGTTTTTT
TRBJ2-1 once 15 TRBD2 TRBV11-3 CASSSGLAGGNEQFF TGTGCCAGCAGCTCTGGACTAGCGGGAGGTAATGAGCAGTTCTTC
TRBJ2-7 . 17 . TRBV4-3 CASSQTPGTRGPYEQYF TGCGCCAGCAGCCAAACCCCCGGGACAAGGGGCCCCTACGAGCAGTACTTC
TRBJ2-3 . 16 TRBD1 TRBV7-6 CASRLAGTGGGDTQYF TGTGCCAGCAGGTTAGCCGGGACAGGGGGCGGAGATACGCAGTATTTT
TRBJ1-2 . 13 TRBD1 TRBV29-1 CSVRTGANYGYTF TGCAGCGTTAGGACAGGAGCTAACTATGGCTACACCTTC
TRBJ1-2 once 15 . TRBV11-1 CASSPPLLGNYGYTF TGTGCCAGCAGCCCTCCCTTATTGGGGAACTATGGCTACACCTTC
TRBJ1-3 . 17 . TRBV27 CASILEQGFSSGNTIYF TGTGCCAGCATTCTTGAACAGGGTTTCAGCTCTGGAAACACCATATATTTT
TRBJ1-5 few 13 . TRBV19 CASSRQINQPQHF TGTGCCAGTAGTAGACAAATCAATCAGCCCCAGCATTTT
TRBJ2-5 . 15 TRBD2 TRBV29-1 CSVPILGTSGETQYF TGCAGCGTACCGATCCTAGGGACTAGCGGGGAGACCCAGTACTTC
TRBJ1-4 . 17 . TRBV5-1 CASSLLAVGGTNEKLFF TGCGCCAGCAGCTTGTTGGCAGTGGGTGGAACTAATGAAAAACTGTTTTTT
TRBJ2-3 . 16 . TRBV7-3 CASSLQGSGGTDTQYF TGTGCCAGCAGCTTACAGGGCTCGGGAGGCACAGATACGCAGTATTTT
TRBJ1-1 . 15 . TRBV6-1 CASSESSAGNTEAFF TGTGCCAGCAGTGAAAGTTCTGCAGGAAACACTGAAGCTTTCTTT
TRBJ2-3 . 14 TRBD1 TRBV29-1 CSASDRGNKNTQYF TGCAGCGCCTCGGACAGGGGTAACAAGAATACGCAGTATTTT
TRBJ2-2 once 16 . TRBV6-5 CASSYSGAQDTGELFF TGTGCCAGCAGTTACTCAGGGGCTCAGGACACCGGGGAGCTGTTTTTT
TRBJ2-3 . 15 TRBD1 TRBV5-8 CASSYGQGGTDTQYF TGTGCCAGCAGCTACGGACAGGGCGGCACAGATACGCAGTATTTT
TRBJ2-7 . 16 TRBD2 TRBV4-2 CASSQERTSGTYEQYF TGTGCCAGCAGCCAAGAGCGGACTAGCGGCACCTACGAGCAGTACTTC
TRBJ2-5 few 15 . TRBV5-6 CASSLSVRAQETQYF TGTGCCAGCAGCTTGTCAGTCCGGGCTCAAGAGACCCAGTACTTC
TRBJ1-5 . 14 . TRBV28 CASSFLGYNQPQHF TGTGCCAGCAGTTTTCTGGGATACAATCAGCCCCAGCATTTT
TRBJ2-1 . 11 . TRBV27 CASSKLDEQFF TGTGCCAGCAGTAAACTGGATGAGCAGTTCTTC
TRBJ1-5 . 17 TRBD1 TRBV7-9 CASSLVLGQGVSQPQHF TGTGCCAGCAGCTTAGTGCTTGGGCAGGGGGTCAGTCAGCCCCAGCATTTT
TRBJ2-7 . 15 . TRBV2 CASSESAGIFYEQYF TGTGCCAGCAGTGAAAGTGCGGGGATCTTCTACGAGCAGTACTTC
TRBJ2-1 . 14 TRBD2 TRBV19 CASQLAGGYNEQFF TGTGCCAGTCAACTAGCGGGAGGGTACAATGAGCAGTTCTTC
TRBJ1-5 . 14 . TRBV27 CASSLIQGRQPQHF TGTGCCAGCAGTTTAATCCAGGGACGGCAGCCCCAGCATTTT
TRBJ2-3 . 16 TRBD2 TRBV29-1 CSVEAARSGITDTQYF TGCAGCGTTGAAGCGGCTCGTAGCGGGATTACAGATACGCAGTATTTT
TRBJ2-3 . 16 . TRBV30 CAWSVRQGSRTDTQYF TGTGCCTGGAGTGTACGGCAGGGGTCGAGGACAGATACGCAGTATTTT
TRBJ2-5 once 11 . TRBV12-5 CASGLGETQYF TGTGCTAGTGGTTTGGGGGAGACCCAGTACTTC
TRBJ2-7 . 13 . TRBV7-2 CASSPAPGRGEYF TGTGCCAGCAGCCCCGCCCCTGGCAGGGGGGAGTACTTC
TRBJ2-3 . 15 TRBD2 TRBV4-1 CASSRSGVSTDTQYF TGCGCCAGCAGCCGCAGCGGGGTTAGCACAGATACGCAGTATTTT
TRBJ1-2 once 13 . TRBV27 CASSLGTNYGYTF TGTGCCAGCAGTTTGGGCACTAACTATGGCTACACCTTC
TRBJ2-1 . 14 . TRBV7-9 CASSLTPAYNEQFF TGTGCCAGCAGCTTAACCCCGGCCTACAATGAGCAGTTCTTC
TRBJ2-3 . 15 TRBD2 TRBV4-3 CASSQRSGGGNTQYF TGCGCCAGCAGCCAGAGAAGTGGCGGGGGAAATACGCAGTATTTT
TRBJ2-5 . 14 . TRBV10-3 CAISGAGPQETQYF TGTGCCATCAGTGGAGCTGGGCCCCAAGAGACCCAGTACTTC
TRBJ2-7 . 14 . TRBV6-5 CASSYQATDYEQYF TGTGCCAGCAGTTACCAGGCTACCGACTACGAGCAGTACTTC
TRBJ2-5 . 15 TRBD2 TRBV2 CASPTSGGKQETQYF TGTGCCAGCCCGACTAGCGGGGGGAAACAAGAGACCCAGTACTTC
TRBJ2-5 . 15 TRBD2 TRBV5-6 CASSPGRLDMETQYF TGTGCCAGCAGCCCCGGGAGGCTAGATATGGAGACCCAGTACTTC
TRBJ2-3 . 13 . TRBV6-1 CASTSGGTDTQYF TGTGCCAGCACGTCGGGGGGCACAGATACGCAGTATTTT
TRBJ2-1 . 13 . TRBV7-9 CASSSSLFDEQFF TGTGCCAGCAGCTCTTCCCTTTTCGATGAGCAGTTCTTC
TRBJ2-2 . 18 TRBD1 TRBV7-9 CASSLLRVGTANTGELFF TGTGCCAGCAGCTTATTGCGGGTGGGGACAGCGAACACCGGGGAGCTGTTTTTT
TRBJ1-2 . 10 . TRBV6-5 CASHRMGYTF TGTGCCAGCCATAGAATGGGCTACACCTTC
TRBJ1-1 . 12 . TRBV28 CASSFEPFIAFF TGTGCCAGCAGTTTTGAGCCCTTTATAGCTTTCTTT
TRBJ1-1 . 15 . TRBV6-5 CASSYAGFGRTEAFF TGTGCCAGCAGTTACGCGGGGTTCGGGCGAACTGAAGCTTTCTTT
TRBJ1-2 . 14 . TRBV10-3 CAISDFQGIDGYTF TGTGCCATCAGTGACTTCCAGGGGATAGATGGCTACACCTTC
TRBJ1-4 . 16 . TRBV14 CASSQGRTFRDEKLFF TGTGCCAGCAGCCAAGGGCGCACGTTCCGGGATGAAAAACTGTTTTTT
TRBJ2-7 once 14 TRBD2 TRBV4-1 CASSRDYGLYEQYF TGCGCCAGCAGCCGGGACTACGGGCTCTACGAGCAGTACTTC
TRBJ2-7 . 15 . TRBV5-4 CASSLGGLGAYEQYF TGTGCCAGCAGCTTGGGCGGGCTTGGGGCCTACGAGCAGTACTTC
TRBJ1-5 . 16 . TRBV4-3 CASSQEPGVPNQPQHF TGCGCCAGCAGCCAAGAGCCCGGAGTCCCCAATCAGCCCCAGCATTTT
TRBJ2-7 . 15 . TRBV5-1 CASSPRVSFSYEQYF TGCGCCAGCAGCCCCCGGGTGTCATTCTCCTACGAGCAGTACTTC
TRBJ2-2 . 12 . TRBV19 CASTTEFGELFF TGTGCCAGTACCACAGAGTTCGGGGAGCTGTTTTTT
TRBJ2-3 . 17 TRBD2 TRBV30 CAWRGLAGGLSTDTQYF TGTGCCTGGAGGGGACTAGCGGGAGGCCTCAGCACAGATACGCAGTATTTT
TRBJ2-3 . 14 . TRBV2 CASSERWVTDTQYF TGTGCCAGCAGTGAGAGGTGGGTTACAGATACGCAGTATTTT
TRBJ2-7 . 13 TRBD2 TRBV6-5 CASSYSGTSEQYF TGTGCCAGCAGTTACTCTGGGACTAGTGAGCAGTACTTC
TRBJ1-2 once 14 . TRBV5-7 CASTSRGAFYGYTF TGTGCCAGCACCTCCCGGGGGGCTTTCTATGGCTACACCTTC